The 21 T cell receptor beta chains below all came from one sample that was sequenced in a study of shared clonotypes between healthy human individuals. The table came from immunoSEQ multiplex PCR; TCRdb's copy has only in-frame clones and leaves some out. The sample shows some 2.1 million clones, roughly 95% of them seen only once. Sequencing was done on a sample of naive CD4+ T cells sorted from blood. Subset specified: CD45RA+ positively selected. These receptors were taken from a man aged 18-30 years in good health.

The V call is TRBV27, the J call TRBJ2-3, with D maybe TRBD1 (6 bases). Trimming cost V 5 bases and J 4 bases, with 13 bases left between them. The germline V gene has CDR1 MNHEY and CDR2 SMNVEV (reference sequence). The CDR3 runs to 14 residues. CDR3 nucleotide sequence: TGTGCCAGCAGTACACAGGGATCAGCAGATACGCAGTATTTT. This codes for CASSTQGSADTQYF.

The chain joins TRBV6-5 to TRBJ2-7; TRBD2 matches 8 bases. The CDR3 has 15 residues. CDR1 MNHEY and CDR2 SVGAGI come from the germline V gene. V lost 5 bases and J lost 2; bases outside the gene matches: 8. CDR3 region: CASSRPTGGTYEQYF. The CDR3 region has the DNA TGTGCCAGCAGTCGACCCACGGGGGGGACCTACGAGCAGTACTTC.

The CDR3 DNA is TGTGCCAGCAGCTTGATAGGGCCAGGGACGGCTGGCTACACCTTC. Translation: CASSLIGPGTAGYTF. The V gene is TRBV7-2, the J gene TRBJ1-2; TRBD1 is a possible D gene (5 bases). The V gene's germline CDR1 is SGHTA and CDR2 FQGNSA. The CDR3 extends over 15 amino acids. Trimming pared 3 bases from V and 7 bases from J, leaving 18 bases between.

The chain couples TRBV5-1 to TRBJ2-1, with 13 bases lining up with TRBD2. V was pared by 3 bases and J by 0 bases, with 0 bases of the junction left unmatched. The CDR3 covers 16 residues. Germline CDR1 is SGHRS and CDR2 is YFSETQ. The CDR3 region has the DNA TGCGCCAGCAGCTGGACTAGCGGGAGCTCCTACAATGAGCAGTTCTTC. Its translation: CASSWTSGSSYNEQFF.

The chain couples TRBV5-1 to TRBJ2-7, with TRBD1 matching 7 bases. Trimming cost V 5 bases and J 2 bases; bases outside gene matches: 10. From germline, CDR1 is SGHRS and CDR2 YFSETQ. The CDR3 spans 15 residues. CDR3 nucleotides: TGCGCCAGCAGTCCTCTACAGGGGTCTACCTACGAGCAGTACTTC. Amino acids: CASSPLQGSTYEQYF.

The chain joins TRBV18 to TRBJ1-1; TRBD1 matches at 7 bases. This CDR3 is 14 amino acids long. V dropped 5 bases and J dropped 1; count of bases not matched to a gene: 4. In germline, CDR1 is KGHSH, CDR2 LQKENI. In nucleotides, the CDR3 is TGTGCCAGCTCATCGGGACAGTCGAACACTGAAGCTTTCTTT. Its protein product is CASSSGQSNTEAFF.

The chain couples TRBV4-3 to TRBJ2-7, with unresolved D. V gave up 0 bases and J gave up 2 bases, with 8 bases separating them. This CDR3 comprises 14 residues. Germline loops: CDR1 LGHNA, CDR2 YSLEER. In nucleotides, the CDR3 is TGCGCCAGCAGCCAAGATCTACCGGCCTACGAGCAGTACTTC. Protein sequence: CASSQDLPAYEQYF.

The V call is TRBV29-1, the J call TRBJ1-1; D may be TRBD1 (5 bases). CDR1 and CDR2 (germline): SQVTM, ANQGSEA. Trimming stripped 1 base from V and 2 bases from J, with 8 bases between. The CDR3 contains 13 residues. The chain's CDR3 is CSVEAGTNTEAFF. DNA for the CDR3: TGCAGCGTTGAAGCAGGGACTAACACTGAAGCTTTCTTT.

The J gene is TRBJ2-7, the V gene TRBV19, with unresolved D. Trimming took 6 bases from V and 0 from J, leaving 12 bases between them. Germline V gene lookup returns CDR1 LNHDA and CDR2 SQIVND (reference sequence). The CDR3 spans 14 residues. This chain's CDR3 is CASSLRESSYEQYF. As DNA, the CDR3 is TGTGCCAGTAGCCTCAGAGAGAGCTCCTACGAGCAGTACTTC.

The chain's CDR3 is CASSLGTLGSVQYF. For the CDR3, the DNA is TGTGCCAGCAGCTTAGGCACCCTGGGATCTGTTCAGTACTTC. V and J are TRBV7-2 and TRBJ2-4; D is unresolved. Per germline, CDR1 SGHTA and CDR2 FQGNSA. CDR3 size: 14 residues. Trimming pared 1 base from V and 11 bases from J, leaving 15 bases between. The full variable domain, in which reference TRBV7-2 and TRBJ2-4 provide the parts outside the CDR3, is GAGVSQSPSNKVTEKGKDVELRCDPISGHTALYWYRQSLGQGLEFLIYFQGNSAPDKSGLPSDRFSAERTGGSVSTLTIQRTQQEDSAVYLCASSLGTLGSVQYFGAGTRLSVL.

This chain joins TRBV5-1 and TRBJ2-3, with 7 bases identical to TRBD2. The CDR3 spans 15 residues. Germline V gene sequence: CDR1 SGHRS, CDR2 YFSETQ. J was trimmed by 2 bases and V by 4 bases; bases with no gene match: 7. CDR3: CASSIRLATTDTQYF. In nucleotides, the CDR3 is TGCGCCAGCAGCATTCGACTAGCAACCACAGATACGCAGTATTTT.

The DNA of the CDR3 is TGCAGCGTTCCCCTTCCCCCGGGGGGGTCAGATACGCAGTATTTT. This sequence encodes CSVPLPPGGSDTQYF. The chain is built from TRBV29-1 and TRBJ2-3; TRBD2 aligns across 8 bases. Germline values: CDR1 SQVTM, CDR2 ANQGSEA. This CDR3 is built from 15 residues. V trimming: 5 bases; J trimming: 4 bases; junction bases outside the gene matches: 11.

This clone was seen once. This sequence joins TRBV2 and TRBJ1-2; D ambiguous. Deletions cut 2 bases from V and 8 bases from J, with 9 bases between. Germline V CDR1 and CDR2: SNHLY, FYNNEI. CDR3 size: 12 residues. In DNA, the CDR3 is TGTGCCAGCAGTGAAAGCATTAGGGGCTACACCTTC. Translating gives CASSESIRGYTF.

The chain links TRBV10-3 to TRBJ1-5; D uncertain. The germline gives CDR1 ENHRY, CDR2 SYGVKD. Trimming removed 8 bases from V and 0 bases from J, with 11 bases in between. This CDR3 region has 14 residues. The CDR3 region is CAIAEVDSNQPQHF. The DNA of the CDR3 is TGTGCCATCGCAGAGGTGGATAGCAATCAGCCCCAGCATTTT.

The chain joins TRBV6-1 to TRBJ2-5; D is unclear. Between the trimmed V and J ends, which lost 4 bases and 1 base, there was a span of 10 bases. The germline V gene has CDR1 MNHNS and CDR2 SASEGT. This CDR3 is built from 14 residues. CDR3 loop: CASSVGGLQETQYF. The CDR3 coding sequence is TGTGCCAGCAGTGTTGGCGGTCTCCAAGAGACCCAGTACTTC.

This clone has just one count. The CDR3 DNA follows: TGTGCCAGTAGTCTATATGGGACAGAGATCTACGAGCAGTACTTC. It specifies CASSLYGTEIYEQYF. This chain links TRBV19 with TRBJ2-7; 7 bases are a match to TRBD1. This CDR3 spans 15 amino acids. Germline V gene data show CDR1 as LNHDA and CDR2 as SQIVND (reference sequence). J was trimmed by 3 bases and V by 5 bases; bases with no gene match: 10.

The chain joins TRBV2 to TRBJ2-5; D not certain. V was cut by 5 bases and J by 3 bases, with 4 bases left in between. The CDR3 runs to 11 residues. Germline CDR1 SNHLY, CDR2 FYNNEI. The CDR3 reads CASSLKETQYF. The CDR3 DNA follows: TGTGCCAGCAGTCTCAAAGAGACCCAGTACTTC.

The chain has TRBV6-5 and TRBJ2-7; possibly TRBD2 for D (6 bases). The germline V gene encodes CDR1 MNHEY and CDR2 SVGAGI. The CDR3 has 13 amino acids. V lost 2 bases, J lost 3 bases, and 8 bases lay in between. This CDR3 is CASSYKGGYEQYF. The CDR3 DNA follows: TGTGCCAGCAGTTACAAGGGAGGCTACGAGCAGTACTTC.

The V and J genes are TRBV10-2 and TRBJ1-2; maybe TRBD1 (6 bases). The CDR3 covers 14 residues. Between the trimmed V and J ends, which lost 6 bases and 4 bases, there was a span of 15 bases. CDR1 is WSHSY and CDR2 is SAAADI in the germline V gene. The CDR3 sequence is CASREQGSGYGYTF. The CDR3 coding sequence is TGCGCCAGCAGAGAACAGGGCTCCGGCTATGGCTACACCTTC.

This chain uses TRBV18 with TRBJ2-2; D call uncertain. V lost 2 bases and J lost 4, with 11 bases in between. Per germline, CDR1 KGHSH and CDR2 LQKENI. The CDR3 has 15 residues. The CDR3, as DNA: TGTGCCAGCTCACCATCGGGCCCGGGCACCGGGGAGCTGTTTTTT. The encoded protein is CASSPSGPGTGELFF.

With regard to this clone: A read error likely explains this, since a far larger clone differs by one base. The rearrangement uses TRBV30 and TRBJ1-1, with 7 positions matching TRBD1. The CDR3 extends over 12 amino acids. CDR1 GTSNPN and CDR2 SVGIG come from the germline V gene (reference sequence). The CDR3 nucleotides are TGTGCCTGGAGCCCACAGGGGACTGGAGCTTTCTTT. Protein product: CAWSPQGTGAFF. Using reference TRBV30 and TRBJ1-1 for the parts outside the CDR3, the full variable domain is SQTIHQWPATLVQPVGSPLSLECTVEGTSNPNLYWYRQAAGRGLQLLFYSVGIGQISSEVPQNLSASRPQDRQFILSSKKLLLSDSGFYLCAWSPQGTGAFFGQGTRLTVV.